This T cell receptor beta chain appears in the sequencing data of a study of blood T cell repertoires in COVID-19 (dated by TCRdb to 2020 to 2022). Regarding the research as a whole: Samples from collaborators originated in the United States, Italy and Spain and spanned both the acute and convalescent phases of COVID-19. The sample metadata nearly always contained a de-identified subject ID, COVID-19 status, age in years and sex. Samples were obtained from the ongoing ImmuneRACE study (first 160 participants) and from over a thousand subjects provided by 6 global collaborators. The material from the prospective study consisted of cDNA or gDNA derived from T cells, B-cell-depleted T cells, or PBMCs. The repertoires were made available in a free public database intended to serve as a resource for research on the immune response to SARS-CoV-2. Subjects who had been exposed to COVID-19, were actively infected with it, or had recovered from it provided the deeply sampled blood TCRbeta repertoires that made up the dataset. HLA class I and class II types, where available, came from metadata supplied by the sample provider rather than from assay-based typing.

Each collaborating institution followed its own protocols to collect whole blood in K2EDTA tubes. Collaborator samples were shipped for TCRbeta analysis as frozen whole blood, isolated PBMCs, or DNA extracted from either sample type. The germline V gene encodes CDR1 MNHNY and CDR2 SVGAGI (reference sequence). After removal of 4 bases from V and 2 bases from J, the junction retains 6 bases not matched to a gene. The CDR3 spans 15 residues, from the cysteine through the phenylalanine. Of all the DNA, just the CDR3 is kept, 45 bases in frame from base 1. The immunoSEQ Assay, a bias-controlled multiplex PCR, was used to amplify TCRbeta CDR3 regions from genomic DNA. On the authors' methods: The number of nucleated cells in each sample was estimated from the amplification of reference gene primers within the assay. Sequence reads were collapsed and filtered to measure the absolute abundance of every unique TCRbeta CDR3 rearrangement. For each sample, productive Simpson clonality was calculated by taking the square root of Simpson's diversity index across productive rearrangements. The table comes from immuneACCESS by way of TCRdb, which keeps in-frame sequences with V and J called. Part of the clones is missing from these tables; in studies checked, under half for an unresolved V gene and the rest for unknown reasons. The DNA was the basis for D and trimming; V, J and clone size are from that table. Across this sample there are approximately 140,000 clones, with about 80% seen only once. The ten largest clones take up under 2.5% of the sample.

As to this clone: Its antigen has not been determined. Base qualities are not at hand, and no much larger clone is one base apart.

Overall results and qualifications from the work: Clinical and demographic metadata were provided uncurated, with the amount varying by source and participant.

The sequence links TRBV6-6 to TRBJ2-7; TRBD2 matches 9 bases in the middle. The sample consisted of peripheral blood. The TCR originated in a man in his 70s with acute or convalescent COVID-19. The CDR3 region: CASSFDGGGAYEQYF. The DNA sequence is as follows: TGTGCCAGCAGTTTCGATGGCGGGGGGGCCTACGAGCAGTACTTC.